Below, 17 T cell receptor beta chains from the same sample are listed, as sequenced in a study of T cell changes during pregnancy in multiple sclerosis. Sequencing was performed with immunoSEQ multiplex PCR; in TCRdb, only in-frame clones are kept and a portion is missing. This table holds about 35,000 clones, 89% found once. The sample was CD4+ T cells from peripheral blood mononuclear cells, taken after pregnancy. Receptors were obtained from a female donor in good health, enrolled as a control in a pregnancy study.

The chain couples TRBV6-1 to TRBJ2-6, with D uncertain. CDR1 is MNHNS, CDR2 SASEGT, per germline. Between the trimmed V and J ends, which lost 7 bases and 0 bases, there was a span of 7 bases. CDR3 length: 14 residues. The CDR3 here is CASTADSGANVLTF. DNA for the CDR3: TGTGCCAGCACCGCGGACTCTGGGGCCAACGTCCTGACTTTC.

The CDR3 loop is CASSRTETYTGELFF. In DNA form, the CDR3 reads TGTGCCAGCAGCCGTACAGAAACATACACCGGGGAGCTGTTTTTT. The rearrangement uses TRBV5-6 and TRBJ2-2; D call uncertain. The germline V gene has CDR1 SGHDT and CDR2 YYEEEE. This CDR3 is built from 15 residues. V lost 4 bases and J 3 bases, leaving 13 bases between the germline ends.

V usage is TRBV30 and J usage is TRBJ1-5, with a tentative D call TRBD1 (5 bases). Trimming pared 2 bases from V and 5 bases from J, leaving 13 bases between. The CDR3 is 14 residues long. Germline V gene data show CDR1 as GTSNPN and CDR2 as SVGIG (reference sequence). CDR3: CAWSRDLGYQPQHF. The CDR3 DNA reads TGTGCCTGGAGTCGGGACTTGGGGTATCAGCCCCAGCATTTT.

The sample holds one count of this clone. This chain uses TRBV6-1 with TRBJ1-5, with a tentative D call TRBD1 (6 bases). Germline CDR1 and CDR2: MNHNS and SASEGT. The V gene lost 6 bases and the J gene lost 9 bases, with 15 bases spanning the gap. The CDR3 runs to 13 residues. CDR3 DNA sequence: TGTGCCAGCAGCCGAACCGTGGACAGGCCCCAGCATTTT. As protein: CASSRTVDRPQHF.

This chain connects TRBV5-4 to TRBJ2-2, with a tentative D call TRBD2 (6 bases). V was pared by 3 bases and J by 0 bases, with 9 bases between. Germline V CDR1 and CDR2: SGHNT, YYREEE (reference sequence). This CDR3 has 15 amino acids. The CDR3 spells CASSSAGANTGELFF. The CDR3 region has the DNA TGTGCCAGCAGCTCAGCGGGCGCGAACACCGGGGAGCTGTTTTTT.

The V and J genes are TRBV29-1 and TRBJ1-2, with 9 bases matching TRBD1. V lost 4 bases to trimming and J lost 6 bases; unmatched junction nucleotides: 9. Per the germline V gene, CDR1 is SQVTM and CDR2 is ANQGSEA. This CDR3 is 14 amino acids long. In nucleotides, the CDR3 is TGCAGCGTTGTATCCGGACAGGGGTTGGATGGCTACACCTTC. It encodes CSVVSGQGLDGYTF.

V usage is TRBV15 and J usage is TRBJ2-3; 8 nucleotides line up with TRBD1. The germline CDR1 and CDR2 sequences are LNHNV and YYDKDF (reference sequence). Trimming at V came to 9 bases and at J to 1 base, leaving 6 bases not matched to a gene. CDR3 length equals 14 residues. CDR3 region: CATDRAEGTDTQYF. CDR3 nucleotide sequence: TGTGCCACGGACAGGGCGGAGGGCACAGATACGCAGTATTTT.

The CDR3 DNA is TGTGCCAGCAGTCCCTCCATGGGACAGGGTCACTATGGCTACACCTTC. This gives the protein CASSPSMGQGHYGYTF. This sequence joins TRBV6-6 and TRBJ1-2, with 9 bases lining up with TRBD1. CDR3 size: 16 residues. The germline V gene encodes CDR1 MNHNY and CDR2 SVGAGI (reference sequence). Unmatched junction bases numbered 10, after V lost 5 bases and J lost 3 bases.

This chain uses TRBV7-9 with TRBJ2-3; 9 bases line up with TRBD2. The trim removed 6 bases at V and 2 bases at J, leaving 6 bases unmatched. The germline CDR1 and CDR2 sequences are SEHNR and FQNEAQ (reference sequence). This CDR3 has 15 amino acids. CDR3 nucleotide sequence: TGTGCCAGCAGACCACAGCGGGGGGTCACAGATACGCAGTATTTT. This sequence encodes CASRPQRGVTDTQYF.

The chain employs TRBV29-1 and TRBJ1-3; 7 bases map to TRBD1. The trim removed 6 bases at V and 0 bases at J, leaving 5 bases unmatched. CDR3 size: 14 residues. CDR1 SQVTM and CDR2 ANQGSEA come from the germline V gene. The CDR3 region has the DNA TGCAGCGTAAAGGACAGGAGCTCTGGAAACACCATATATTTT. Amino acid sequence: CSVKDRSSGNTIYF.

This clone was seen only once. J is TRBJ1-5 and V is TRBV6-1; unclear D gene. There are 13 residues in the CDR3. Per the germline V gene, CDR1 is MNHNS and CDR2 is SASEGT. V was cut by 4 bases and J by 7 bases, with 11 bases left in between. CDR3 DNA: TGTGCCAGCAGTGTTACTTGGGAGCAGCCCCAGCATTTT. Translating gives CASSVTWEQPQHF.

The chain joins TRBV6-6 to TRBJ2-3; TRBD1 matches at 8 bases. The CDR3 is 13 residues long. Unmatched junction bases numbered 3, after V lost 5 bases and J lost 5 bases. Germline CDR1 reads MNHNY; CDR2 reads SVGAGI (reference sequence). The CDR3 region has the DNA TGTGCCAGCAGTGGGACAGGCGGAGATACGCAGTATTTT. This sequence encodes CASSGTGGDTQYF.

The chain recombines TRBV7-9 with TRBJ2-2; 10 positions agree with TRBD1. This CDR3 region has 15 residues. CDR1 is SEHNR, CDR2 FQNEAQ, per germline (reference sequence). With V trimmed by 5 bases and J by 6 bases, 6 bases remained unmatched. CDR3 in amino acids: CASSPRQGAAGELFF. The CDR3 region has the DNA TGTGCCAGCAGCCCGAGACAGGGGGCTGCCGGGGAGCTGTTTTTT.

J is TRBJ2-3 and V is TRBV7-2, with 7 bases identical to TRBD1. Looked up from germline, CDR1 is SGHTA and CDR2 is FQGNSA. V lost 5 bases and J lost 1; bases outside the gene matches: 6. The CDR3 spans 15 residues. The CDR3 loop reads CASSLRTGRTDTQYF. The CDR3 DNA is TGTGCCAGCAGCCTAAGGACAGGACGCACAGATACGCAGTATTTT.

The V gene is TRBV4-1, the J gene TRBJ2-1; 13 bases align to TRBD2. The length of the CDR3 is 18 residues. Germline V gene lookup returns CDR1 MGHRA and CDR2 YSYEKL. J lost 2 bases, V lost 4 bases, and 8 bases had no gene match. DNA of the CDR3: TGCGCCAGCAGCCGCGGACTAGCGGGGGCGACGGCCTACAATGAGCAGTTCTTC. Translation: CASSRGLAGATAYNEQFF.

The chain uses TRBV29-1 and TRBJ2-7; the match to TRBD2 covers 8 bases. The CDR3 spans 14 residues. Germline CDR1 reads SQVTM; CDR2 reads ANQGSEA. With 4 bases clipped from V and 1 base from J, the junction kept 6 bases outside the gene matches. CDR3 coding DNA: TGCAGCGTTGTTGGCACTAGCGGTTCCTACGAGCAGTACTTC. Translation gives CSVVGTSGSYEQYF.

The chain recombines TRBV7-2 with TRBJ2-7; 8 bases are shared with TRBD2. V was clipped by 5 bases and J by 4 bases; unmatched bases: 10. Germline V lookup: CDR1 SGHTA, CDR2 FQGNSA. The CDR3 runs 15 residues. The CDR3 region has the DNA TGTGCCAGCAGCCCACGGGCGGGGGGCCCGTACGAGCAGTACTTC. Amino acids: CASSPRAGGPYEQYF. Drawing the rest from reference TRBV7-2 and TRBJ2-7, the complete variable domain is GAGVSQSPSNKVTEKGKDVELRCDPISGHTALYWYRQSLGQGLEFLIYFQGNSAPDKSGLPSDRFSAERTGGSVSTLTIQRTQQEDSAVYLCASSPRAGGPYEQYFGPGTRLTVT.